The 11 T cell receptor beta chains presented below share a single source sample, sequenced in a study of OX40 agonist ivuxolimab in advanced cancers. Data came from immunoSEQ multiplex PCR; TCRdb stores just in-frame clones and leaves some out. The table includes over 55,000 clones, approximately 80% detected once. This specimen was CD4+ or CD8+ T cells sorted from blood, taken in a trial of the OX40 agonist ivuxolimab. These receptors all come from an adult with an advanced solid tumor such as melanoma, head and neck, liver or kidney cancer.

The chain has TRBV18 and TRBJ1-4, with D perhaps matching TRBD1 (6 bases). V gave up 3 bases and J gave up 2 bases, with 10 bases separating them. Germline lookup yields CDR1 KGHSH and CDR2 LQKENI. The CDR3 has 15 residues. CDR3 sequence (DNA): TGTGCCAGCTCACCCCTGGGGGCGACTAATGAAAAACTGTTTTTT. Translation gives CASSPLGATNEKLFF.

The genes are TRBV28 and TRBJ2-2, with 11 nucleotides matching TRBD2. V trimming: 5 bases; J trimming: 2 bases; junction bases outside the gene matches: 7. The CDR3 is 17 residues long. Germline CDR1 and CDR2: MDHEN and SYDVKM. CDR3 loop: CASSGLAGFINTGELFF. CDR3 coding DNA: TGTGCCAGCAGTGGACTAGCGGGCTTCATTAACACCGGGGAGCTGTTTTTT.

This chain connects TRBV28 to TRBJ1-2; weak D call: TRBD1 (5 bases). The CDR3 runs to 17 residues. The germline V gene encodes CDR1 MDHEN and CDR2 SYDVKM. The V gene lost 2 bases and the J gene lost 6 bases, with 22 bases spanning the gap. CDR3 region: CASSLRGRAPPADGYTF. The CDR3 DNA is TGTGCCAGCAGTTTAAGGGGCAGGGCCCCCCCGGCGGATGGCTACACCTTC.

This clone showed up just once. In nucleotides, the CDR3 is TGTGCCAGCAGCTCCCGGAGCGGGAGCTCCTACAATGAGCAGTTCTTC. Protein product: CASSSRSGSSYNEQFF. This rearrangement joins TRBV7-2 to TRBJ2-1; 8 nucleotides agree with TRBD2. Germline CDR1 is SGHTA and CDR2 is FQGNSA. The CDR3 has 16 amino acids. V gave up 4 bases and J gave up 0 bases; unmatched junction bases: 5.

The DNA for the CDR3 is TGTGCCAGCAGCTTAGCCTACAATGAGCAGTTCTTC. Translated, it gives CASSLAYNEQFF. V is TRBV11-2 and J is TRBJ2-1; D uncertain. There are 12 residues in the CDR3. Germline CDR1 reads SGHAT; CDR2 reads FQNNGV. V lost 1 base to trimming and J lost 2 bases, with 0 bases between them. The full variable domain, rest sourced from reference TRBV11-2 and TRBJ2-1, is EAGVAQSPRYKIIEKRQSVAFWCNPISGHATLYWYQQILGQGPKLLIQFQNNGVVDDSQLPKDRFSAERLKGVDSTLKIQPAKLEDSAVYLCASSLAYNEQFFGPGTRLTVL.

The chain recombines TRBV6-5 with TRBJ1-6; D gene ambiguous. The V end lost 6 bases, the J end lost 3 bases, and 6 bases lay between the germline ends. There are 13 residues in the CDR3. Germline CDR1 MNHEY, CDR2 SVGAGI. In DNA form, the CDR3 reads TGTGCCAGCAGCCCGGACTATAATTCACCCCTCCACTTT. Its protein product is CASSPDYNSPLHF.

The chain's CDR3 is CAWSETVAARGETQYF. The DNA of the CDR3 is TGTGCCTGGAGTGAGACTGTAGCGGCACGAGGGGAGACCCAGTACTTC. The chain employs TRBV30 and TRBJ2-5, with D maybe TRBD2 (6 bases). Germline lookup yields CDR1 GTSNPN and CDR2 SVGIG (reference sequence). This CDR3 has 16 amino acids. The V end lost 1 base, the J end lost 5 bases, and 20 bases lay between the germline ends.

This clone was observed once. The V call is TRBV7-3, the J call TRBJ2-1; TRBD2 aligns across 9 bases. The CDR3 sequence is 13 residues long. J was trimmed by 10 bases and V by 5 bases; bases with no gene match: 6. Germline values: CDR1 SGHTA, CDR2 FQGTGA. CDR3 loop: CASSLLSGGEQFF. The CDR3 DNA follows: TGTGCCAGCAGCCTACTTAGCGGGGGAGAGCAGTTCTTC.

The chain couples TRBV5-6 to TRBJ1-2; D possibly corresponds to TRBD1 (5 bases). CDR3 length: 11 residues. Between the trimmed V and J ends, which lost 7 bases and 5 bases, there was a span of 9 bases. From germline, CDR1 is SGHDT and CDR2 YYEEEE. The CDR3 DNA follows: TGTGCCAGCTCCGGGGGATATGGCTACACCTTC. Protein product: CASSGGYGYTF.

This chain links TRBV18 with TRBJ2-5; TRBD1 agrees at 8 bases. Germline loops: CDR1 KGHSH, CDR2 LQKENI. The CDR3 is made up of 16 amino acids. J was trimmed by 0 bases and V by 4 bases; bases with no gene match: 7. CDR3 nucleotide sequence: TGTGCCAGCTCACTGCAGGGGGCCACGTACCAAGAGACCCAGTACTTC. This sequence encodes CASSLQGATYQETQYF.

In its sample, this clone was seen a few times. The rearrangement links TRBV5-1 to TRBJ2-3; TRBD2 matches 7 bases. Germline V CDR1 and CDR2: SGHRS, YFSETQ. There are 14 residues in the CDR3. V gave up 4 bases and J gave up 6 bases; unmatched junction bases: 8. The CDR3 spells CASSIWTRTDTQYF. The CDR3 DNA reads TGCGCCAGCAGCATATGGACTAGGACGGATACGCAGTATTTT.